Sequencing of this T cell receptor beta chain was carried out in a study of graft-versus-host responses after intestinal transplantation. At the level of the study: Among the recipients, transplants were multivisceral, liver-intestinal, or isolated intestinal. All recipients got anti-thymocyte globulin induction, then tacrolimus and steroids for roughly three years. Overall study findings and caveats: Marrow from the recipient contained GvH clones, some of which had appeared first in ileum or blood.

On this clone: Its target is unknown.

J lost 0 bases, V lost 2 bases, and 8 bases had no gene match. This CDR3 spans 19 amino acids. Germline V lookup: CDR1 SGHVS, CDR2 FQNEAQ. Data came from immunoSEQ multiplex PCR; TCRdb stores just in-frame clones and leaves some out. The table lists around 71,000 clones, over 85% of them singletons, with about 0.56% in the top ten. The sequence came from a human donor who received an intestinal transplant. The material was unstimulated CD8+ T cells sorted from spleen or lymph node cells, obtained before intestinal transplant. The chain links TRBV7-8 to TRBJ2-1; 12 bases fit TRBD2. CDR3 coding DNA: TGTGCCAGCAGCTTATCTGGGCTAGCGGGAGGGAGCTCCTACAATGAGCAGTTCTTC. Its protein product is CASSLSGLAGGSSYNEQFF.